The rows below give T cell receptor beta chains drawn from one sample of a study of post-analysis software for immune sequencing data. TCRdb analysed the PCR reads with MiXCR anew, one entry per CDR3 protein. The sample shows under 650,000 distinct CDR3 sequences, about 40% of them seen only once. The specimen sequenced was blood. The origin of the receptors is a girl aged 10-17 years with multiple sclerosis. The CDR3 runs from the conserved cysteine through the conserved F or W. The D gene is left open where the match is weak. Clone size is shown for a subset of rows, as once, few, many or a class of expanded clone.

clone size	D gene	V gene	J gene	CDR3 DNA	CDR3 protein
NA	NA	TRBV12-3/TRBV12-4	TRBJ1-4	TGTGCCAGCAGTTTCAGAGGAGATGAAAAACTGTTTTTT	CASSFRGDEKLFF
few	NA	TRBV27	TRBJ1-2	TGTGCCAGCAGCATCCTCTCGGGATCTAACTATGGCTACACCTTC	CASSILSGSNYGYTF
NA	NA	TRBV29-1	TRBJ2-6	TGCAGCGTTCAGGCAGGGGCCGGGGCCAACGTCCTGACTTTC	CSVQAGAGANVLTF
once	TRBD2	TRBV5-1	TRBJ2-5	TGCGCCAGCAGCTTGAGGGTGCTAGCGGGAGTCGGACAAGAGACCCAGTACTTC	CASSLRVLAGVGQETQYF
few	TRBD2	TRBV20-1	TRBJ2-7	TGCAGTGCTAGAGGGTTTCGCGGGAGGGAGTATGTTGTCGAGCAGTACTTC	CSARGFRGREYVVEQYF
NA	NA	TRBV20-1	TRBJ2-7	TGCAGTGCCCTGGGGCCCAATTCCTACGAGCAGTACTTC	CSALGPNSYEQYF
NA	TRBD1	TRBV10-3	TRBJ1-2	TGTGCCATCAGGAAGGGGGCTACTAACTATGGCTACACCTTC	CAIRKGATNYGYTF
NA	TRBD1	TRBV12-3/TRBV12-4	TRBJ1-2	TGTGCCAGCAGTTCTCTCTACTTGGACAGGGGGGACTATGGCTACACCTTC	CASSSLYLDRGDYGYTF
NA	TRBD2	TRBV20-1	TRBJ2-7	TGCAGTGCTAGAGATCCTAGCGGGGGCATCAATGAGCAGTACTTC	CSARDPSGGINEQYF
few	NA	TRBV20-1	TRBJ2-7	TGCAGTGCAACGAAACGGGCGGCCTACGAGCAGTACTTC	CSATKRAAYEQYF
NA	NA	TRBV7-8	TRBJ2-7	TGTGCCAGCAGCCATGGGGCTAGCCGATCCTACGAGCAGTACTTC	CASSHGASRSYEQYF
NA	NA	TRBV12-3/TRBV12-4	TRBJ1-6	TGTGCCAGCAGCGATGCAGGGGTGGCCCTAACACCCCTCCACTTT	CASSDAGVALTPLHF
NA	TRBD1	TRBV5-1	TRBJ2-7	TGCGCCAGCAGCCCGGCCGGGACAGGGCTCACCTACGAGCAGTACTTC	CASSPAGTGLTYEQYF
NA	NA	TRBV29-1	TRBJ2-3	TGCAGCGGAAGGCAGGGCACAGATACGCAGTATTTT	CSGRQGTDTQYF
NA	TRBD1	TRBV20-1	TRBJ1-2	TGCAGTGCTGGAAGTAACAGGGGTGCCGGGGGCTACACCTTC	CSAGSNRGAGGYTF
few	NA	TRBV25-1	TRBJ2-7	TGTGCCACCACGGGCGGGGGCCACGAAAACTACGAGCAGTACTTC	CATTGGGHENYEQYF
NA	NA	TRBV3-1	TRBJ1-4	TGTGCCAGCAGCCAAGCGGGAACAGTTGAAAAACTGTTTTTT	CASSQAGTVEKLFF
few	NA	TRBV9	TRBJ2-7	TGTGCCAGCAGCGTCGGGGGCTCCTACGAGCAGTACTTC	CASSVGGSYEQYF
NA	TRBD2	TRBV20-1	TRBJ2-1	TGCAGTGCTCGCAGGATAGCGGGAGACGGTGAGCAGTTCTTC	CSARRIAGDGEQFF
few	TRBD1	TRBV7-2	TRBJ2-7	TGTGCCAGCAGCTCGACAGGGGGCGCCTACGAGCAGTACTTC	CASSSTGGAYEQYF
NA	TRBD1	TRBV10-3	TRBJ1-2	TGTGCCATCAGTGCGACAGGGGCTAACTATGGCTACACCTTC	CAISATGANYGYTF
NA	NA	TRBV12-3/TRBV12-4	TRBJ1-5	TGTGTCAGCAGCATCGCAGGCAATCAGCCCCAGCATTTT	CVSSIAGNQPQHF
NA	TRBD2	TRBV4-2	TRBJ2-3	TGTGCCAGCAGCCAAGACGGACTAGCGGGAGCAGATACGCAGTATTTT	CASSQDGLAGADTQYF
few	TRBD2	TRBV3-1	TRBJ2-3	TGTGCCAGCAGCCCACTAGCGGGATGGTCGGATACGCAGTATTTT	CASSPLAGWSDTQYF
NA	TRBD1	TRBV7-9	TRBJ1-6	TGTGCCAGCAGCTTAGCGCAGGGGGCCGGTTCACCCCTCCACTTT	CASSLAQGAGSPLHF
few	TRBD2	TRBV7-8	TRBJ2-1	TGTGCCAGCAGCTTAGGACTAGCGGGGGGGGCATACAATGAGCAGTTCTTC	CASSLGLAGGAYNEQFF
few	NA	TRBV6-4	TRBJ1-2	TGTGCCAGCAGTGACTCGACGGGCTGTGGCTACACCTTC	CASSDSTGCGYTF
few	TRBD2	TRBV3-1	TRBJ2-3	TGTGCCAGCAGCCAAGCAGCGGGGGGGCATGGAGATACGCAGTATTTT	CASSQAAGGHGDTQYF
few	NA	TRBV2	TRBJ1-4	TGTGCCAGCAGAAGAACCCAGGGTCTCTATGAAAAACTGTTTTTT	CASRRTQGLYEKLFF
NA	NA	TRBV5-1	TRBJ2-6	TGCGCCAGCAGCCTGGGACTGAACTCTGGGGCCAACGTCCTGACTTTC	CASSLGLNSGANVLTF
NA	NA	TRBV12-3/TRBV12-4	TRBJ2-5	TGTGCCAGCAGCGACACCGGGCCAGCAGAGACCCAGTACTTC	CASSDTGPAETQYF
NA	NA	TRBV7-9	TRBJ1-5	TGTGCCAGCAGCTTAAGCGGGAAAGGCGGCAATCAGCCCCAGCATTTT	CASSLSGKGGNQPQHF
NA	TRBD1	TRBV9	TRBJ2-7	TGTGCCAGCAGCGTACAGGACAGGGGCTACGAGCAGTACTTC	CASSVQDRGYEQYF
NA	TRBD1	TRBV7-6	TRBJ1-1	TGTGCCAGCAGTTTTACCGACAGGGCCACTGAAGCTTTCTTT	CASSFTDRATEAFF
few	TRBD1	TRBV4-1	TRBJ1-2	TGCGCCAGCAGCCGCTGGTGGGACAGGGCCCACTCTCTCTATGGCTACACCTTC	CASSRWWDRAHSLYGYTF
NA	NA	TRBV11-2	TRBJ1-5	TGTGCCAGCAGCTTAGATCAGGGAAGGCAGCCCCAGCATTTT	CASSLDQGRQPQHF
once	NA	TRBV29-1	TRBJ2-5	TGCAGCGTGGGGGTTACTAAAGCCGCGGGGAGAGAGACCCAGTACTTC	CSVGVTKAAGRETQYF
NA	NA	TRBV7-9	TRBJ1-2	TGTGCCAGCACCTTGGGGGGGGCAGGCGGCTACACCTTC	CASTLGGAGGYTF
NA	NA	TRBV6-4	TRBJ2-1	TGTGCCAGCAGTGACGGGCAGCGCAGCTCCTACAATGAGCAGTTCTTC	CASSDGQRSSYNEQFF
few	NA	TRBV20-1	TRBJ2-1	TGCAGTGCTAGTCGGGGGGCACGGTACAATGAGCAGTTCTTC	CSASRGARYNEQFF
NA	NA	TRBV3-1	TRBJ1-3	TGTGCCAGCAGCCAACCAGCTGGTCAGGTATATTTT	CASSQPAGQVYF
NA	NA	TRBV11-2	TRBJ2-7	TGTGCCAGCAGCTTAGAGAGTAGAGCGGACTACGAGCAGTACTTC	CASSLESRADYEQYF
NA	NA	TRBV6-5	TRBJ1-5	TGTGCCAGCAGTTACACTACAGGGTCGGATCAGCCCCAGCATTTT	CASSYTTGSDQPQHF
NA	NA	TRBV14	TRBJ2-3	TGTGCCAGCAGCCACTTGGGGGGAGGCACAGATACGCAGTATTTT	CASSHLGGGTDTQYF
few	TRBD2	TRBV20-1	TRBJ2-1	TGCAGTGCTCCCCTCCGGGAGGGCCTAATGCAGTTCTTC	CSAPLREGLMQFF
NA	TRBD2	TRBV20-1	TRBJ2-5	TGCAGTGCTAGGTTCCGGGGGGGCGAGACCCAGTACTTC	CSARFRGGETQYF
few	NA	TRBV3-1	TRBJ2-3	TGTGCCAGCAGCCAGGGGGCAAATACGCAGTATTTT	CASSQGANTQYF
NA	TRBD2	TRBV29-1	TRBJ2-1	TGCAGCGCAGAGGCGGGGGCCTACAATGAGCAGTTCTTC	CSAEAGAYNEQFF